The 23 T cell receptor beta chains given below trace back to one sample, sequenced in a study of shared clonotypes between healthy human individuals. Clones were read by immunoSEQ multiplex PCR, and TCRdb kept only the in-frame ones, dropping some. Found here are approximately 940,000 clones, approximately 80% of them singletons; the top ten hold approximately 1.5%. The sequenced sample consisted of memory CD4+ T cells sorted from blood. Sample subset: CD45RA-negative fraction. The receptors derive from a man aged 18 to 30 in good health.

This CDR3 reads CASSLVIDTQYF. The CDR3 DNA reads TGTGCCAGCAGCTTAGTTATCGATACGCAGTATTTT. This chain joins TRBV7-9 and TRBJ2-3; D is unresolved. Trimming removed 1 base at V and 6 bases at J, with 5 bases between. The CDR3 has 12 amino acids. Germline V lookup: CDR1 SEHNR, CDR2 FQNEAQ (reference sequence).

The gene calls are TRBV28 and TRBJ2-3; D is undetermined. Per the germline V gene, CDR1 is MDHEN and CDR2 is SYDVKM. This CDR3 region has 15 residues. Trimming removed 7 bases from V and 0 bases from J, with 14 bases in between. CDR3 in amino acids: CASTSTKASTDTQYF. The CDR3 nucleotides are TGTGCCAGCACCTCGACGAAGGCTAGCACAGATACGCAGTATTTT.

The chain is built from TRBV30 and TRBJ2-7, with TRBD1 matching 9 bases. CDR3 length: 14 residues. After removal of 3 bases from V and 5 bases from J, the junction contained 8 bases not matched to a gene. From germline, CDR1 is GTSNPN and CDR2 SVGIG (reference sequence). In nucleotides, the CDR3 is TGTGCCTGGAGCAGGGACAGGGAGAAGGACGAGCAGTACTTC. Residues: CAWSRDREKDEQYF.

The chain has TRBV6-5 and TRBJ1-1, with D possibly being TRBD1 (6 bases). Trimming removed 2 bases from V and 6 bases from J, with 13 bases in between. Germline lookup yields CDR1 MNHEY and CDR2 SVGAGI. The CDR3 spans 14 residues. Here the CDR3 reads CASSYLQGTAEAFF. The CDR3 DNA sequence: TGTGCCAGCAGTTACCTGCAGGGGACGGCTGAAGCTTTCTTT.

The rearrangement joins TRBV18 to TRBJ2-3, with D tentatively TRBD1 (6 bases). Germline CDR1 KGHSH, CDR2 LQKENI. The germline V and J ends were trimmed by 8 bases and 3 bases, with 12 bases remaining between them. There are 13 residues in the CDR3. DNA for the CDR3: TGTGCCAGCGGACAGTCTGGAACAGATACGCAGTATTTT. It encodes CASGQSGTDTQYF.

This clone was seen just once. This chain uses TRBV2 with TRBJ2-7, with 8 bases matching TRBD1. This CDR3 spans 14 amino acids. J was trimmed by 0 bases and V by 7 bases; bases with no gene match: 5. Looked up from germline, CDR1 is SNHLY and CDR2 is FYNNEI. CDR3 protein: CASKGQGSSYEQYF. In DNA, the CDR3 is TGTGCCAGCAAAGGACAGGGTAGCTCCTACGAGCAGTACTTC.

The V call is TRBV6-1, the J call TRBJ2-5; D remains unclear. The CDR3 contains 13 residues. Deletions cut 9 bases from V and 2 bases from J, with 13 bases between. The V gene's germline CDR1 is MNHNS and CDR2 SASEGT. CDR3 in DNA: TGTGCCAGTTCAACGTACTATCAAGAGACCCAGTACTTC. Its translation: CASSTYYQETQYF.

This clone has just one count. CDR3 sequence reads: CASSPTGGSYEQYF. CDR3 DNA: TGTGCCAGTAGCCCAACAGGTGGGTCCTACGAGCAGTACTTC. This chain uses TRBV19 with TRBJ2-7; a possible D gene is TRBD1 (5 bases). V dropped 6 bases and J dropped 1 base, with 13 bases sitting between them. This CDR3 has 14 amino acids. Germline CDR1 and CDR2: LNHDA and SQIVND (reference sequence).

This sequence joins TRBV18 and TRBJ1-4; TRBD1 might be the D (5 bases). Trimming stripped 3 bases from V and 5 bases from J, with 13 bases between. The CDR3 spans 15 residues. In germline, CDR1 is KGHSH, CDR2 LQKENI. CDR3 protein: CASSPRGQGNEKLFF. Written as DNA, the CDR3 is TGTGCCAGCTCACCCCGGGGCCAGGGAAATGAAAAACTGTTTTTT.

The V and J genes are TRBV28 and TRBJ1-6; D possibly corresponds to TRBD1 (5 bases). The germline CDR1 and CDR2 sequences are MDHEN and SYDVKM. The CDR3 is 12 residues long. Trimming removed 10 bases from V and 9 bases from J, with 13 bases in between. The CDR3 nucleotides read TGTGCCACCCGGGAGGGGAGTTCACCCCTCCACTTT. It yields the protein CATREGSSPLHF.

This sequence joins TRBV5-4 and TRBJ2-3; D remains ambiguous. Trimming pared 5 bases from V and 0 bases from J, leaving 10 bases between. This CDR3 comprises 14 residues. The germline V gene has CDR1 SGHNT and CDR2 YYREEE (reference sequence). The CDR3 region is CASRPRPSTDTQYF. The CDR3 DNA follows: TGTGCCAGCAGACCCCGCCCTAGCACAGATACGCAGTATTTT.

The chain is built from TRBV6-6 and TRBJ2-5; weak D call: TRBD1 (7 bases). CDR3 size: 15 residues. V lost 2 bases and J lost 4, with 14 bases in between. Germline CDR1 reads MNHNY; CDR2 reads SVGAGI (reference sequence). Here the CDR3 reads CASSYGGNRGETQYF. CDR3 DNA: TGTGCCAGCAGTTACGGAGGGAACAGGGGAGAGACCCAGTACTTC.

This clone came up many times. The CDR3 here is CASSLVVSQGGEAFF. DNA of the CDR3: TGCGCCAGCAGCTTGGTCGTGTCGCAGGGCGGTGAAGCTTTCTTT. The chain is built from TRBV5-1 and TRBJ1-1, with a weak D call TRBD1 (5 bases). The CDR3 length is 15 residues. Between the trimmed V and J ends, which lost 0 bases and 7 bases, there was a span of 16 bases. Germline loops: CDR1 SGHRS, CDR2 YFSETQ.

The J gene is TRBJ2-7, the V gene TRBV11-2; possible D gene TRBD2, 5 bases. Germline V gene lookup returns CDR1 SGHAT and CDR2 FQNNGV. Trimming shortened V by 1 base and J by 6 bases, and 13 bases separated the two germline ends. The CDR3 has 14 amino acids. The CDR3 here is CASSLVREWGEQYF. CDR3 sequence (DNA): TGTGCCAGCAGCTTAGTACGGGAATGGGGCGAGCAGTACTTC.

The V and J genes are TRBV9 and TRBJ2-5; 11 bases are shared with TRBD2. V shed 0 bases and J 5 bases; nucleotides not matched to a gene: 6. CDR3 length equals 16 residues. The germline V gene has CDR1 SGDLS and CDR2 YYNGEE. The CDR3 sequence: CASSVALAGGWETQYF. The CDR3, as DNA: TGTGCCAGCAGCGTAGCTCTAGCGGGAGGCTGGGAGACCCAGTACTTC. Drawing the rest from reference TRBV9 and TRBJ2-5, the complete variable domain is DSGVTQTPKHLITATGQRVTLRCSPRSGDLSVYWYQQSLDQGLQFLIQYYNGEERAKGNILERFSAQQFPDLHSELNLSSLELGDSALYFCASSVALAGGWETQYFGPGTRLLVL.

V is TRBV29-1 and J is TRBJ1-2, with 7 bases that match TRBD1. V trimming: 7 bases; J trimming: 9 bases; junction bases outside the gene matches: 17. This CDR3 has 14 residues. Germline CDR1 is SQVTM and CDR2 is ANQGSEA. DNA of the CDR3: TGCAGCGCCACAGGGGTTGGGACATATTATAGCTACACCTTC. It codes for CSATGVGTYYSYTF.

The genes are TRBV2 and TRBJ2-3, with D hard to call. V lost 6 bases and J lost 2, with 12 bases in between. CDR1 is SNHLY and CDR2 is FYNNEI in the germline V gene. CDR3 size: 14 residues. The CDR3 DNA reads TGTGCCAGCAGCCTCGTCTCATTCACAGATACGCAGTATTTT. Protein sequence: CASSLVSFTDTQYF.

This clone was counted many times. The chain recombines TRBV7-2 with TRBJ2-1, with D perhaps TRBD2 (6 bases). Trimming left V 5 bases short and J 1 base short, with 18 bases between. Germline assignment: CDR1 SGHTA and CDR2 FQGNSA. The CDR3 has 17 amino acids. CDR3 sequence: CASSPLWGGASYNEQFF. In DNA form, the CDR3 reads TGTGCCAGCAGCCCGCTATGGGGAGGCGCGTCCTACAATGAGCAGTTCTTC.

The CDR3 DNA is TGTGCCAGCTCTCTGAGTGAGGGACAGGGGTCCTACGAGCAGTACTTC. As protein: CASSLSEGQGSYEQYF. This rearrangement joins TRBV18 to TRBJ2-7, with TRBD1 matching over 10 bases. The CDR3 sequence is 16 residues long. Germline values: CDR1 KGHSH, CDR2 LQKENI. Unmatched junction bases numbered 9, after V lost 6 bases and J lost 1 base.

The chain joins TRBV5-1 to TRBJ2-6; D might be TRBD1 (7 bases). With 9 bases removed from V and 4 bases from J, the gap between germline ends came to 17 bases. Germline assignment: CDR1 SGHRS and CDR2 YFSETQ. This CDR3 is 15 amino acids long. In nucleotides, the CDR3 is TGCGCCACCCAGGAGGGGGCGCACGGGGCCAACGTCCTGACTTTC. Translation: CATQEGAHGANVLTF. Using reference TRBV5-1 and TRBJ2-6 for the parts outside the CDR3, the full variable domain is KAGVTQTPRYLIKTRGQQVTLSCSPISGHRSVSWYQQTPGQGLQFLFEYFSETQRNKGNFPGRFSGRQFSNSRSEMNVSTLELGDSALYLCATQEGAHGANVLTFGAGSRLTVL.

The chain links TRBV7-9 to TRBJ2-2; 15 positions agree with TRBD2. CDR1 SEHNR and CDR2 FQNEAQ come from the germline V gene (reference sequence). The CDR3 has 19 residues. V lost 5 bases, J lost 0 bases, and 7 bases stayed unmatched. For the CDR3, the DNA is TGTGCCAGCAGCCCCTTTTGGACTAGCGGGAGGGCGAACACCGGGGAGCTGTTTTTT. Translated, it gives CASSPFWTSGRANTGELFF.

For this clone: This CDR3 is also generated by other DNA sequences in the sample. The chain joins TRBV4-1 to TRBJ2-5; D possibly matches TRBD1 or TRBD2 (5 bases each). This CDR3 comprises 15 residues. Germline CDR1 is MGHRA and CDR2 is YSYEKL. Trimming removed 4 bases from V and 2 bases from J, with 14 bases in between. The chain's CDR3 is CASSRTGDDQETQYF. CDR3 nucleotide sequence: TGCGCCAGCAGCCGAACTGGGGACGATCAAGAGACCCAGTACTTC.

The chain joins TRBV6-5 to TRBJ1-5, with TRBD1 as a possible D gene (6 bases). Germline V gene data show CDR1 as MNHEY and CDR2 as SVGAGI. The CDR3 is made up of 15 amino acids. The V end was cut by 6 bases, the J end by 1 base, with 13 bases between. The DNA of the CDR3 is TGTGCCAGCAGAGTGGACAGAATAAGCAATCAGCCCCAGCATTTT. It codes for CASRVDRISNQPQHF.